This TCR beta chain was sequenced for a study of cytomegalovirus exposure and HLA in healthy donors. Whole-study results and caveats: Accurate prediction of most subjects' HLA-A and HLA-B alleles from TCR beta sequences was reported.

Primers included in the PCR were 60 Vbeta and 13 Jbeta primers. Sequencing used immunoSEQ multiplex PCR; TCRdb keeps in-frame clones, though not all of them. The sample carries around 110,000 clones, roughly 77% recorded once. V lost 6 bases to trimming and J lost 5 bases, with 10 bases between them. This CDR3 region has 13 residues. Germline loops: CDR1 PRHDT, CDR2 FYEKMQ (reference sequence). Points on this clone: The antigen is not known.

This sequence joins TRBV13 and TRBJ2-2; D is unresolved. The sequencing sample was made of PBMCs. The TCR sequence derives from a man aged 40-55 years in good health and CMV-seronegative. The CDR3 loop is CASRNVRTGELFF. CDR3 bases: TGTGCCAGCAGGAACGTGAGGACCGGGGAGCTGTTTTTT.